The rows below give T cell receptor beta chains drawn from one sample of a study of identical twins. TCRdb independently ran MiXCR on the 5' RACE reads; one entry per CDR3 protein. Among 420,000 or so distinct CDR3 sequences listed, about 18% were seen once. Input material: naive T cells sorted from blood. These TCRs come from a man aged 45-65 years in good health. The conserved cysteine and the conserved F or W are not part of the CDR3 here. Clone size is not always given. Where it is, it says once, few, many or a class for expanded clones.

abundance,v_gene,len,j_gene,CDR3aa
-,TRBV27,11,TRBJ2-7,ASSLGSKYEQY
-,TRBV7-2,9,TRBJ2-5,ASSLLQTQY
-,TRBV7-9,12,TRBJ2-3,ASSLALDTDTQY
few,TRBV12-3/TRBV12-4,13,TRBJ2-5,ASSLREYPEETQY
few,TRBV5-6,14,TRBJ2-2,ASSLSRTGHTGELF
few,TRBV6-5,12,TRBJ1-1,ASSYGPSSLEAF
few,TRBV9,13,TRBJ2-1,ASSASPLIYNEQF
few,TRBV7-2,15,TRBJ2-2,ASSLGSGATNTGELF
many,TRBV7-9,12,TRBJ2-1,ASSLVPAANEQF
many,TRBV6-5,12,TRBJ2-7,ASSYDEGSYEQY
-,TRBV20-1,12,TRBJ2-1,SAQSGRGNNEQF
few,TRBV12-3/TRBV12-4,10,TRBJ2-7,ASSEVSYEQY
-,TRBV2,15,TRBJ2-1,ASSAFHLSQAGGPGS
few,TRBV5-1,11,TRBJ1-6,ASSLGWNSPLH
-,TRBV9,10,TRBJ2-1,ASSVTENEQF
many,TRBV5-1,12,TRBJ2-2,ASSLGANTGELF
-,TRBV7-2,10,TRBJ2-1,ASQALYNEQF
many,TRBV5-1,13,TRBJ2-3,ASSPGQGRADTQY
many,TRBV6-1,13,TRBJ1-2,ASWSRHRTNYGYT
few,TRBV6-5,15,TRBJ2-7,ASSSYDAARIGHEQY
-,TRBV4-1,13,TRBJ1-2,ASSPTDGGARGYT
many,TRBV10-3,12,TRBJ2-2,AISESTGTGELF
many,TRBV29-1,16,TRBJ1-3,SVEGIPSEPFSGNTIY
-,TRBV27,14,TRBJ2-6,ASSPQGARGANVLT
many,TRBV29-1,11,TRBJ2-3,SVHGRFSDTQY
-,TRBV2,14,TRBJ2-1,ASSEAGREAYNEQF